Listed below are T cell receptor beta chains from one sample, sequenced in a study of blood T cells in healthy people across ages. A single record per CDR3 protein comes from TCRdb applying MiXCR to the 5' RACE reads. The profile shows approximately 680,000 distinct CDR3 sequences, roughly 30% of them singletons. Specimen: blood. These receptors originate from a woman older than 75 in good health. Both conserved end residues are part of each CDR3. The order of the fields is J gene, V gene, CDR3 protein.

J gene: TRBJ2-7
V gene: TRBV7-2
CDR3 protein: CASSLGTSGGLYEQYF

J gene: TRBJ1-1
V gene: TRBV7-2
CDR3 protein: CASSFNPGSEAFF

J gene: TRBJ2-2
V gene: TRBV20-1
CDR3 protein: CSARETNPGQGASDTGELFF

J gene: TRBJ2-3
V gene: TRBV5-1
CDR3 protein: CASSLTSGGVQDTQYF

J gene: TRBJ1-6
V gene: TRBV27
CDR3 protein: CASSRDTPSSYNSPLHF

J gene: TRBJ2-1
V gene: TRBV9
CDR3 protein: CASSVDVGGPPYNEQFF

J gene: TRBJ2-1
V gene: TRBV6-5
CDR3 protein: CASSLRQAHVNEQFF

J gene: TRBJ1-1
V gene: TRBV10-3
CDR3 protein: CAISEPGREGTEAFF

J gene: -
V gene: TRBV27
CDR3 protein: CASSFGQGGYEQYF

J gene: TRBJ2-7
V gene: TRBV19
CDR3 protein: CASSSGDRGTYEQYF

J gene: TRBJ1-4
V gene: TRBV18
CDR3 protein: CASSGRFNEKLFF

J gene: TRBJ2-3
V gene: TRBV15
CDR3 protein: CATSTSGVGTDAQYF

J gene: TRBJ2-1
V gene: TRBV4-1
CDR3 protein: CASSQVTSGRYNEQFF

J gene: TRBJ1-2
V gene: TRBV30
CDR3 protein: CAWSVGGINYGYTF

J gene: TRBJ1-5
V gene: TRBV20-1
CDR3 protein: CSAEPGFNQPQHF

J gene: TRBJ2-7
V gene: TRBV10-3
CDR3 protein: CAIGGGTSYEQYF

J gene: TRBJ2-1
V gene: TRBV4-3
CDR3 protein: CASSQAGFKDEQFF

J gene: TRBJ1-1
V gene: TRBV15
CDR3 protein: CATSRDRGLYTEAFF

J gene: TRBJ2-7
V gene: TRBV4-1
CDR3 protein: CASSQKRGATYEQYF

J gene: TRBJ2-1
V gene: TRBV20-1
CDR3 protein: CSARKHSSGSYNEQFF

J gene: TRBJ2-3
V gene: TRBV12-3/TRBV12-4
CDR3 protein: CASSLRRLAGGPDTQYF

J gene: TRBJ2-5
V gene: TRBV28
CDR3 protein: CASSPLGQGARETQYF

J gene: TRBJ2-6
V gene: TRBV28
CDR3 protein: CASSPTTGGNTGANVLTF

J gene: TRBJ2-3
V gene: TRBV14
CDR3 protein: CASSFRTGASTDTQYF

J gene: TRBJ1-6
V gene: TRBV20-1
CDR3 protein: CSARDSWVRSPLHF

J gene: TRBJ1-1
V gene: TRBV4-2
CDR3 protein: CASSQDRVRTEAFF

J gene: TRBJ1-1
V gene: TRBV7-2
CDR3 protein: CAGSRRTDPGKEAFF

J gene: TRBJ1-6
V gene: TRBV7-2
CDR3 protein: CASSLVGPDNSPLHF

J gene: TRBJ2-7
V gene: TRBV30
CDR3 protein: CAWSRTGAREQYF

J gene: TRBJ2-2
V gene: TRBV7-3
CDR3 protein: CASSFGGGQSTGELFF

J gene: TRBJ1-2
V gene: TRBV30
CDR3 protein: CAISGTGNYGYTF

J gene: TRBJ2-1
V gene: TRBV7-6
CDR3 protein: CASSFISGDTYNEQFF

J gene: TRBJ1-1
V gene: TRBV7-9
CDR3 protein: CASSFGRGNTEAFF

J gene: TRBJ2-2
V gene: TRBV27
CDR3 protein: CASRKASSNTGELFF

J gene: TRBJ2-3
V gene: TRBV15
CDR3 protein: CATSSSGTDTQYF

J gene: TRBJ1-2
V gene: TRBV7-2
CDR3 protein: CACSPRTGGNYGYTF

J gene: TRBJ1-2
V gene: TRBV27
CDR3 protein: CASSSPQRAGYTF

J gene: TRBJ2-1
V gene: TRBV6-5
CDR3 protein: CASSNPGLAGAEQFF